This TCR beta chain comes out of a study of cytotoxic CD8 clonotypes in ibrutinib-treated CLL. As for the study in general: A mean of around 270,000 productive templates and approximately 100,000 productive rearrangements was obtained per sample. Broader study findings: In sustained-remission versus progressing patients, sampling times differed. Having risen at ibrutinib response, clonality had fallen back toward baseline by progression.

Concerning this clone: Its antigen remains unidentified.

The method was immunoSEQ multiplex PCR; TCRdb's version includes in-frame clones alone and lacks a portion of them. This repertoire shows fewer than 400,000 clones, roughly 70% found once; its top ten account for roughly 6%. The sequencing used PBMCs, collected after 36 months of ibrutinib treatment. This receptor was taken from a human donor with chronic lymphocytic leukemia.

CDR3 loop: CASSEDLNTGELFF. CDR3 DNA: TGTGCCAGCAGTGAAGACTTGAACACCGGGGAGCTGTTTTTT. The V gene is TRBV2, the J gene TRBJ2-2, with D uncertain. Germline lookup yields CDR1 SNHLY and CDR2 FYNNEI. This CDR3 comprises 14 residues. Trimming left V 1 base short and J 1 base short, with 4 bases between.